The present entry profiles one TCR beta chain with its context. These data come from a study of control samples from healthy donors and cancer patients. Generated by immunoSEQ multiplex PCR, the TCRdb table keeps only in-frame clones and is missing some. The sample includes around 150,000 clones, 70% to 90% of them seen just once. The CDR3 loop spans 15 amino acids. Losses at the gene ends were 1 base for V and 3 bases for J; bases not matched to a gene: 6. CDR1 and CDR2 from the germline V gene are SGHDT and YYEEEE. Material: blood. The gene calls are TRBV5-6 and TRBJ1-2; 7 nucleotides align to TRBD1. This clonotype originated in a man younger than 40 in good health. The CDR3 sequence is CASSLQGQGDYGYTF. In nucleotides, the CDR3 is TGTGCCAGCAGCTTGCAAGGTCAGGGGGACTATGGCTACACCTTC. Filled out from reference TRBV5-6 and TRBJ1-2, the complete variable domain reads DAGVTQSPTHLIKTRGQQVTLRCSPKSGHDTVSWYQQALGQGPQFIFQYYEEEERQRGNFPDRFSGHQFPNYSSELNVNALLLGDSALYLCASSLQGQGDYGYTFGSGTRLTVV.